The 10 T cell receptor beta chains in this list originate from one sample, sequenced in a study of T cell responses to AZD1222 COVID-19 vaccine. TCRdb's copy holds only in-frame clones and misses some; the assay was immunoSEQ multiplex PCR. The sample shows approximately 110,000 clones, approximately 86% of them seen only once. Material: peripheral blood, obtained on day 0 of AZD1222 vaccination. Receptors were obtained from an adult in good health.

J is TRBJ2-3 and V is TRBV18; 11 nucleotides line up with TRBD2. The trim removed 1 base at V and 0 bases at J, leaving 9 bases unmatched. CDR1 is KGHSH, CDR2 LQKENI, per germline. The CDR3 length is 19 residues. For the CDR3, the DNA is TGTGCCAGCTCACCACAAACTAGCGGGGGCTGGACTAGCACAGATACGCAGTATTTT. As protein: CASSPQTSGGWTSTDTQYF.

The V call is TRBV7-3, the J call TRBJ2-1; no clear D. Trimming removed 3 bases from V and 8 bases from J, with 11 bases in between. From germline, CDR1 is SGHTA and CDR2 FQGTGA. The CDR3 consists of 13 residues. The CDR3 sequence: CASSLSTNHEQFF. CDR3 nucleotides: TGTGCCAGCAGCTTGAGTACTAACCATGAGCAGTTCTTC.

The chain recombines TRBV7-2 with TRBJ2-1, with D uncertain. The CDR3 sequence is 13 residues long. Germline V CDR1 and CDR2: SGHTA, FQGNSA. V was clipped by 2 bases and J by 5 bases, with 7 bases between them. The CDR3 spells CASSLSQDNEQFF. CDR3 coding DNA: TGTGCCAGCAGCTTATCACAAGACAATGAGCAGTTCTTC.

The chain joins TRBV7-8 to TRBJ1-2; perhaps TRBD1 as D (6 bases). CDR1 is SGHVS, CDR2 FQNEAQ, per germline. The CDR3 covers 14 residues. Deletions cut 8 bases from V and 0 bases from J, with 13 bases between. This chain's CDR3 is CASAPRGANYGYTF. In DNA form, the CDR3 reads TGTGCCAGCGCCCCAAGGGGGGCTAACTATGGCTACACCTTC.

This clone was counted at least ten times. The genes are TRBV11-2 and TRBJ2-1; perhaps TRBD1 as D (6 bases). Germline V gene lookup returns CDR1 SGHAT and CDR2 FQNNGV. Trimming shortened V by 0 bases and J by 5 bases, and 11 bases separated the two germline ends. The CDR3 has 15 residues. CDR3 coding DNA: TGTGCCAGCAGCTTAGATCTGCAGGGGAACAATGAGCAGTTCTTC. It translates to CASSLDLQGNNEQFF.

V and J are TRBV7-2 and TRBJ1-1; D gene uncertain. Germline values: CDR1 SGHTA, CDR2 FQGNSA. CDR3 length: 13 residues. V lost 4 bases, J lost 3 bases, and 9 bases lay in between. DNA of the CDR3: TGTGCCAGCAGCTCTCAGAGGGACACTGAAGCTTTCTTT. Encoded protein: CASSSQRDTEAFF.

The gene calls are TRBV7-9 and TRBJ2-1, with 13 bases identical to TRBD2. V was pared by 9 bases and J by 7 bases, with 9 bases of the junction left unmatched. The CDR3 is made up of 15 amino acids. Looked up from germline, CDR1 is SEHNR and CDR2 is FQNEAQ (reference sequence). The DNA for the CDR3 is TGTGCCAGTCAGATTGGGACTAGCGGGAATAATGAGCAGTTCTTC. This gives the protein CASQIGTSGNNEQFF.

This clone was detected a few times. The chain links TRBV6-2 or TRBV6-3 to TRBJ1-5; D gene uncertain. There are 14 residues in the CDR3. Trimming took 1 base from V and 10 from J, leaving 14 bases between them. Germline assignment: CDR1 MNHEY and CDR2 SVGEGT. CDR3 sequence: CASSYFHLQEPQHF. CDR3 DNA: TGTGCCAGCAGTTACTTTCACCTTCAGGAACCCCAGCATTTT.

This chain's CDR3 is CASRGMGQPNQPQHF. CDR3 nucleotides: TGTGCCAGCAGGGGCATGGGACAGCCAAATCAGCCCCAGCATTTT. The rearrangement links TRBV27 to TRBJ1-5; TRBD1 aligns across 7 bases. Per the germline V gene, CDR1 is MNHEY and CDR2 is SMNVEV (reference sequence). V shed 6 bases and J 4 bases; nucleotides not matched to a gene: 9. The CDR3 extends over 15 amino acids.

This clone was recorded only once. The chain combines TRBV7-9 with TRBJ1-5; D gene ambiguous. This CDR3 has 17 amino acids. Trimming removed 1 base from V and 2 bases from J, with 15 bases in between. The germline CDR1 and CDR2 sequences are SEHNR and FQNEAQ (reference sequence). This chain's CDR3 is CASSLGIGTPGNQPQHF. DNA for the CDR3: TGTGCCAGCAGCTTAGGAATAGGTACGCCGGGCAATCAGCCCCAGCATTTT. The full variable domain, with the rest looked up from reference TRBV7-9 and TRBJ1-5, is DTGVSQNPRHKITKRGQNVTFRCDPISEHNRLYWYRQTLGQGPEFLTYFQNEAQLEKSRLLSDRFSAERPKGSFSTLEIQRTEQGDSAMYLCASSLGIGTPGNQPQHFGDGTRLSIL.